These 32 T cell receptor beta chains were all obtained from the same sample, sequenced in a study of Ad26.COV2.S vaccination and SARS-CoV-2 variants. The treatment is: 15 to 20 received Ad26.COV2.S at low or high dose, single or two shots; 5 received placebo; per-sample allocation not given. Day 63 after the first vaccine or placebo injection was the time point for sampling. TCRdb's copy holds only in-frame clones and misses some; the assay was immunoSEQ multiplex PCR. The data contain fewer than 400,000 clones, roughly nine tenths of them singletons. The input for sequencing was peripheral blood, taken in a trial of Ad26.COV2.S vaccine versus placebo. Source of these receptors: a person between 18 and 65 years old who received the Ad26.COV2.S COVID-19 vaccine or a placebo.

V is TRBV2 and J is TRBJ1-1; TRBD1 might be the D (5 bases). Trimming left V 6 bases short and J 9 bases short, with 14 bases between. CDR3 length equals 12 residues. Germline lookup yields CDR1 SNHLY and CDR2 FYNNEI. CDR3 DNA: TGTGCCAGCAGCGTAGGGACGGTTAAAGCTTTCTTT. Its translation is CASSVGTVKAFF.

The CDR3, as DNA: TGTGCCATACAGGAAGTCTCCTATAATTCACCCCTCCACTTT. It encodes CAIQEVSYNSPLHF. The J gene is TRBJ1-6, the V gene TRBV28, with D tentatively TRBD1 (5 bases). V dropped 10 bases and J dropped 0 bases, with 10 bases sitting between them. CDR1 is MDHEN, CDR2 SYDVKM, per germline. The CDR3 contains 14 residues.

The rearrangement links TRBV28 to TRBJ1-5; 8 bases line up with TRBD1. The germline gives CDR1 MDHEN, CDR2 SYDVKM. The CDR3 consists of 15 residues. V lost 7 bases to trimming and J lost 3 bases; unmatched junction nucleotides: 8. The CDR3 reads CASTLRQGYNQPQHF. CDR3 bases: TGTGCCAGCACGTTGAGACAGGGGTACAATCAGCCCCAGCATTTT. Based on the CDR3 plus reference TRBV28 and TRBJ1-5, the full variable domain is DVKVTQSSRYLVKRTGEKVFLECVQDMDHENMFWYRQDPGLGLRLIYFSYDVKMKEKGDIPEGYSVSREKKERFSLILESASTNQTSMYLCASTLRQGYNQPQHFGDGTRLSIL.

The rearrangement links TRBV27 to TRBJ2-7; D unclear. V dropped 1 base and J dropped 0 bases, with 7 bases sitting between them. Germline loops: CDR1 MNHEY, CDR2 SMNVEV (reference sequence). The CDR3 is made up of 14 amino acids. The CDR3 loop is CASSLLHSSYEQYF. In DNA form, the CDR3 reads TGTGCCAGCAGTTTATTACACAGCTCCTACGAGCAGTACTTC.

The chain employs TRBV9 and TRBJ2-5; TRBD2 matches 11 bases. CDR1 and CDR2 (germline): SGDLS, YYNGEE. The trim removed 0 bases at V and 5 bases at J, leaving 3 bases unmatched. The CDR3 runs 15 residues. CDR3 coding DNA: TGTGCCAGCAGCGTAGGTCTAGCGGGAGGCGAGACCCAGTACTTC. This gives the protein CASSVGLAGGETQYF. Filled out from reference TRBV9 and TRBJ2-5, the complete variable domain reads DSGVTQTPKHLITATGQRVTLRCSPRSGDLSVYWYQQSLDQGLQFLIQYYNGEERAKGNILERFSAQQFPDLHSELNLSSLELGDSALYFCASSVGLAGGETQYFGPGTRLLVL.

The chain joins TRBV5-4 to TRBJ2-7; D unclear. The CDR3 extends over 13 amino acids. V lost 1 base and J lost 3, with 8 bases in between. The V gene's germline CDR1 is SGHNT and CDR2 YYREEE (reference sequence). CDR3 region: CASSLSDGYEQYV. DNA for the CDR3: TGTGCCAGCAGCTTGTCGGACGGCTACGAGCAGTACGTC.

Concerning this clone itself: The limits of the CDR3 on the DNA are not certain, so only TCRdb's listed CDR3 is given. This sequence joins TRBV1 and TRBJ1-2; TRBD1, as called in the table, went unchecked against the DNA. TRBV1 is a recognized pseudogene. The CDR3 length is 18 residues, termini included. CDR3 sequence: CTSSQGWARGAVGYGYTF.

The chain links TRBV7-6 to TRBJ2-6, with no clear D. The CDR3 is made up of 15 amino acids. Germline CDR1 is SGHVS and CDR2 is FNYEAQ. Trimming took 2 bases from V and 2 from J, leaving 7 bases between them. The CDR3 here is CASSLLLAGANVLTF. The CDR3 nucleotides read TGTGCCAGCAGCTTATTGTTGGCTGGGGCCAACGTCCTGACTTTC.

V and J are TRBV18 and TRBJ2-7; 10 nucleotides line up with TRBD1. Germline V gene data show CDR1 as KGHSH and CDR2 as LQKENI. V gave up 6 bases and J gave up 6 bases; unmatched junction bases: 11. This CDR3 is 15 amino acids long. The CDR3 DNA is TGTGCCAGCTCCCCCGCCGGGACAGGGGTGTTCGAGCAGTACTTC. This sequence encodes CASSPAGTGVFEQYF. Supplemented by reference TRBV18 and TRBJ2-7, the full variable domain reads NAGVMQNPRHLVRRRGQEARLRCSPMKGHSHVYWYRQLPEEGLKFMVYLQKENIIDESGMPKERFSAEFPKEGPSILRIQQVVRGDSAAYFCASSPAGTGVFEQYFGPGTRLTVT.

CDR3 residues: CASSVEGTLQETQYF. Written as DNA, the CDR3 is TGTGCCAGCAGCGTGGAGGGGACACTTCAAGAGACCCAGTACTTC. J is TRBJ2-5 and V is TRBV7-6, with D perhaps TRBD1 or TRBD2 (6 bases each). In germline, CDR1 is SGHVS, CDR2 FNYEAQ. Trimming cost V 5 bases and J 2 bases, with 15 bases left between them. The CDR3 totals 15 residues.

This chain joins TRBV5-8 and TRBJ2-4; D not resolved. There are 13 residues in the CDR3. Germline V gives CDR1 SGHTS, CDR2 YDEGEE. Deletions cut 3 bases from V and 4 bases from J, with 8 bases between. The CDR3 sequence is CASSSYTKNIQYF. The DNA for the CDR3 is TGTGCCAGCAGCTCCTACACGAAAAACATTCAGTACTTC.

V usage is TRBV7-9 and J usage is TRBJ2-5; 12 bases line up with TRBD2. V was clipped by 5 bases and J by 5 bases; unmatched bases: 9. The CDR3 spans 16 residues. Germline CDR1 SEHNR, CDR2 FQNEAQ (reference sequence). CDR3 DNA sequence: TGTGCCAGCAGCCCCAGACTAGCGGGAGCTTCGGAGACCCAGTACTTC. Its translation is CASSPRLAGASETQYF.

V gene TRBV11-2 combines with J gene TRBJ2-6; D gene unclear. Deletions cut 0 bases from V and 2 bases from J, with 14 bases between. From germline, CDR1 is SGHAT and CDR2 FQNNGV. This CDR3 comprises 18 residues. The CDR3 DNA is TGTGCCAGCAGCTTAGATTCGGCCGCCCCCCCTGGGGCCAACGTCCTGACTTTC. Its translation is CASSLDSAAPPGANVLTF.

The genes are TRBV25-1 and TRBJ1-2; D is perhaps TRBD1 (5 bases). CDR1 and CDR2 from the germline V gene are MGHDK and SYGVNS. This CDR3 has 14 residues. Trimming shortened V by 6 bases and J by 12 bases, and 23 bases separated the two germline ends. The CDR3 DNA sequence: TGTGCCAGCAGACCATCATTAAGGGGCGGCGAACACACCTTC. Its translation: CASRPSLRGGEHTF.

In DNA form, the CDR3 reads TGCGCCAGCAGCTCCCTTCGACAGGGAGAAGCTTTCTTT. Translating gives CASSSLRQGEAFF. The chain employs TRBV5-1 and TRBJ1-1; 7 nucleotides align to TRBD1. The CDR3 totals 13 residues. Germline V CDR1 and CDR2: SGHRS, YFSETQ. J gave up 8 bases and V 3 bases, and 7 bases lay outside the gene matches.

This chain uses TRBV5-1 with TRBJ2-7, with D perhaps assigned TRBD1 or TRBD2 (5 bases each). The length of the CDR3 is 13 residues. The germline V gene encodes CDR1 SGHRS and CDR2 YFSETQ. With 5 bases removed from V and 0 bases from J, the gap between germline ends came to 9 bases. CDR3 nucleotides: TGCGCCAGCAGAGGGGACCGCTCCTACGAGCAGTACTTC. This sequence encodes CASRGDRSYEQYF.

For the CDR3, the DNA is TGTGCCAGCAGTGAAACCGGGTTTTTCTCGACCTACGAGCAGTACTTC. It translates to CASSETGFFSTYEQYF. The chain couples TRBV2 to TRBJ2-7; D gene ambiguous. The CDR3 consists of 16 residues. The V gene lost 2 bases and the J gene lost 2 bases, with 16 bases spanning the gap. CDR1 SNHLY and CDR2 FYNNEI come from the germline V gene.

The V call is TRBV28, the J call TRBJ1-1; D unresolved. Trimming stripped 6 bases from V and 3 bases from J, with 17 bases between. This CDR3 is 15 amino acids long. Germline loops: CDR1 MDHEN, CDR2 SYDVKM. The CDR3 coding sequence is TGTGCCAGCAGCCCGGCATACTCTGGGGACACTGAAGCTTTCTTT. Translated: CASSPAYSGDTEAFF.

This chain joins TRBV6-5 and TRBJ1-2; 8 nucleotides match TRBD1. V gave up 10 bases and J gave up 1 base; unmatched junction bases: 11. Germline V gives CDR1 MNHEY, CDR2 SVGAGI. This CDR3 is 15 amino acids long. CDR3 sequence reads: CATHLTGGGNYGYTF. CDR3 sequence (DNA): TGTGCCACCCACCTCACAGGGGGGGGTAACTATGGCTACACCTTC.

This clone was observed once. The J gene is TRBJ1-2, the V gene TRBV4-3; 7 nucleotides agree with TRBD1. The V gene end was trimmed by 1 base and the J gene end by 0 bases; junction bases not matched to a gene: 2. Germline assignment: CDR1 LGHNA and CDR2 YSLEER. This CDR3 has 15 amino acids. In DNA form, the CDR3 reads TGCGCCAGCAGCCAAGCGGACAGGACTAACTATGGCTACACCTTC. It encodes CASSQADRTNYGYTF.

This clone was observed a single time. The rearrangement uses TRBV27 and TRBJ2-7; 9 bases align to TRBD1. The germline V gene has CDR1 MNHEY and CDR2 SMNVEV (reference sequence). The V gene end was trimmed by 5 bases and the J gene end by 5 bases; junction bases not matched to a gene: 10. There are 15 residues in the CDR3. CDR3 in amino acids: CASSSPGQGWHEQYF. The CDR3 bases are TGTGCCAGCAGTAGCCCTGGACAGGGGTGGCACGAGCAGTACTTC.

This chain connects TRBV7-9 to TRBJ1-2; a weak D match, TRBD1 (5 bases). The germline V gene encodes CDR1 SEHNR and CDR2 FQNEAQ (reference sequence). The CDR3 consists of 12 residues. The V end was cut by 4 bases, the J end by 2 bases, with 5 bases between. CDR3 sequence: CASSWDNYGYTF. The CDR3 DNA reads TGTGCCAGCAGCTGGGACAACTATGGCTACACCTTC.

J is TRBJ2-3 and V is TRBV5-1, with 14 bases aligning to TRBD2. The CDR3 is 16 residues long. Germline loops: CDR1 SGHRS, CDR2 YFSETQ. V lost 2 bases, J lost 5 bases, and 4 bases stayed unmatched. The CDR3 protein is CASSFGLAGGLDTQYF. CDR3 bases: TGCGCCAGCAGCTTCGGACTAGCGGGGGGATTAGATACGCAGTATTTT.

This chain links TRBV7-6 with TRBJ1-1; the D gene is possibly TRBD1 (5 bases). Germline V lookup: CDR1 SGHVS, CDR2 FNYEAQ. The CDR3 consists of 12 residues. Trimming removed 2 bases at V and 11 bases at J, with 12 bases between. The DNA for the CDR3 is TGTGCCAGCAGCTTATTGGGGGACTTGGCTTTCTTT. This codes for CASSLLGDLAFF.

The chain has TRBV29-1 and TRBJ1-4; 9 nucleotides match TRBD1. Germline CDR1 and CDR2: SQVTM and ANQGSEA. The CDR3 runs 15 residues. Unmatched junction bases numbered 6, after V lost 1 base and J lost 6 bases. CDR3 sequence: CSVEGGTGSDEKLFF. CDR3 in DNA: TGCAGCGTTGAAGGCGGGACAGGGTCTGATGAAAAACTGTTTTTT.

This clone was picked up one time. The chain has TRBV30 and TRBJ2-2, with TRBD2 matching over 16 bases. Trimming took 7 bases from V and 5 from J; bases not matched to a gene: 13. CDR1 is GTSNPN and CDR2 is SVGIG in the germline V gene (reference sequence). The CDR3 extends over 18 amino acids. CDR3 nucleotides: TGTGCCTCCAAGGGGACTAGCGGGAGGGCCCGCGGAACCGGGGAGCTGTTTTTT. Translated, it gives CASKGTSGRARGTGELFF.

The gene calls are TRBV27 and TRBJ1-1; D might be TRBD1 (5 bases). Germline V gene lookup returns CDR1 MNHEY and CDR2 SMNVEV (reference sequence). CDR3 length: 15 amino acids. V gave up 5 bases and J gave up 0 bases, with 13 bases separating them. The CDR3 nucleotides are TGTGCCAGCAGTGTCACAGGAGAATTGAACACTGAAGCTTTCTTT. Protein product: CASSVTGELNTEAFF.

DNA for the CDR3: TGTGCCAGCAGCCAAGGGTCAGGATCCACAGATACGCAGTATTTT. Its translation is CASSQGSGSTDTQYF. The chain combines TRBV3-1 (or the pseudogene TRBV3-2) with TRBJ2-3; D remains unclear. Germline V lookup: CDR1 LGHDT, CDR2 YNNKEL (reference sequence). V was cut by 1 base and J by 2 bases, with 10 bases left in between. The CDR3 runs 15 residues.

This rearrangement joins TRBV3-1 (or the pseudogene TRBV3-2) to TRBJ2-1; a weak D match, TRBD1 (6 bases). This CDR3 is 15 amino acids long. Germline-derived CDR1 and CDR2 are LGHDT and YNNKEL (reference sequence). V was trimmed by 1 base and J by 2 bases, leaving 9 bases between them. CDR3 nucleotides: TGTGCCAGCAGCCAAGGACAGGCGGCCTACAATGAGCAGTTCTTC. This gives the protein CASSQGQAAYNEQFF.

This chain uses TRBV10-3 with TRBJ2-5; D is undetermined. The CDR3 covers 12 residues. Germline-derived CDR1 and CDR2 are ENHRY and SYGVKD. V dropped 4 bases and J dropped 3 bases, with 6 bases sitting between them. Here the CDR3 DNA reads TGTGCCATCAGTGGGGTCGAAGAGACCCAGTACTTC. It encodes CAISGVEETQYF.

J is TRBJ2-3 and V is TRBV7-9; possibly TRBD1 for D (5 bases). This CDR3 has 16 amino acids. CDR1 and CDR2 (germline): SEHNR, FQNEAQ (reference sequence). Trimming left V 1 base short and J 1 base short, with 12 bases between. CDR3 DNA sequence: TGTGCCAGCAGCTTAGGGCTGACAGCTCGCACAGATACGCAGTATTTT. It is translated as CASSLGLTARTDTQYF.

This chain joins TRBV5-1 and TRBJ2-3; no definite D call. CDR3 length: 16 residues. V gave up 1 base and J gave up 6 bases, with 18 bases separating them. Germline V gene data show CDR1 as SGHRS and CDR2 as YFSETQ. The CDR3 loop is CASSLTPQARQDTQYF. The CDR3 coding sequence is TGCGCCAGCAGCTTGACTCCCCAAGCCCGCCAGGATACGCAGTATTTT.